These 17 T cell receptor beta chains share one sample of origin, sequenced in a study of OX40 agonist ivuxolimab in advanced cancers. TCRdb's copy holds only in-frame clones and misses some; the assay was immunoSEQ multiplex PCR. The table lists about 50,000 clones, approximately 80% of them singletons, with 3.5% to 4.5% in the top ten. The sequencing here drew on CD4+ or CD8+ T cells sorted from blood, taken in a trial of the OX40 agonist ivuxolimab. The source of these receptors is an adult with an advanced solid tumor such as melanoma, head and neck, liver or kidney cancer.

The rearrangement uses TRBV19 and TRBJ1-1; TRBD1 aligns across 7 bases. The CDR3 length is 13 residues. With 5 bases clipped from V and 2 bases from J, the junction kept 2 bases outside the gene matches. Germline lookup yields CDR1 LNHDA and CDR2 SQIVND (reference sequence). For the CDR3, the DNA is TGTGCCAGTAGTTACAGGGGAAACACTGAAGCTTTCTTT. Encoded protein: CASSYRGNTEAFF.

In this sample, this clone turned up once. This chain connects TRBV6-6 to TRBJ2-3, with 13 bases that match TRBD2. V shed 2 bases and J 9 bases; nucleotides not matched to a gene: 8. The CDR3 length is 16 residues. Germline V gives CDR1 MNHNY, CDR2 SVGAGI (reference sequence). The CDR3 sequence is CASSYTGTSGTATQYF. DNA of the CDR3: TGTGCCAGCAGTTACACCGGGACTAGCGGGACGGCGACGCAGTATTTT.

The rearrangement links TRBV7-8 to TRBJ1-4, with D possibly TRBD1 on 6 matching bases. V was pared by 0 bases and J by 7 bases, with 12 bases between. Germline loops: CDR1 SGHVS, CDR2 FQNEAQ. The CDR3 totals 15 residues. This CDR3 is CASSLARGTGEKLFF. CDR3 DNA: TGTGCCAGCAGCTTAGCCAGGGGCACAGGTGAAAAACTGTTTTTT.

The chain is built from TRBV6-1 and TRBJ1-2; D gene ambiguous. Per germline, CDR1 MNHNS and CDR2 SASEGT. The CDR3 has 13 residues. The V end lost 6 bases, the J end lost 3 bases, and 11 bases lay between the germline ends. The CDR3 bases are TGTGCCAGCAGAGCCCATCTTGACTATGGCTACACCTTC. Translating gives CASRAHLDYGYTF.

In nucleotides, the CDR3 is TGCGCCAGCAGCTTGGAAGGCAGTAAATCACCCCTCCACTTT. Protein sequence: CASSLEGSKSPLHF. The V gene is TRBV5-1, the J gene TRBJ1-6; no definite D call. The CDR3 has 14 residues. The V and J ends lost 0 bases and 10 bases respectively, with 11 bases between them. From germline, CDR1 is SGHRS and CDR2 YFSETQ.

The V and J genes are TRBV28 and TRBJ1-2, with 9 positions matching TRBD1. After removal of 5 bases from V and 4 bases from J, the junction contained 2 bases not matched to a gene. Germline values: CDR1 MDHEN, CDR2 SYDVKM. The CDR3 length is 13 residues. For the CDR3, the DNA is TGTGCCAGCAGTCCGGACAGGGGCTATGGCTACACCTTC. It is translated as CASSPDRGYGYTF.

The chain joins TRBV4-3 to TRBJ2-2; TRBD2 aligns across 9 bases. Germline CDR1 and CDR2: LGHNA and YSLEER. The CDR3 covers 16 residues. V lost 4 bases to trimming and J lost 8 bases; unmatched junction nucleotides: 11. DNA of the CDR3: TGCGCCAGCAGCCCACTTCCTAGCGGGGAAGTTGGGGAGCTGTTTTTT. Translated: CASSPLPSGEVGELFF.

The chain links TRBV28 to TRBJ1-1, with D tentatively TRBD1 (5 bases). Germline V CDR1 and CDR2: MDHEN, SYDVKM. Trimming removed 7 bases at V and 4 bases at J, with 10 bases between. CDR3 length equals 12 residues. The CDR3 spells CASTTRVTEAFF. The CDR3 DNA reads as TGTGCCAGCACCACCAGGGTCACTGAAGCTTTCTTT.

V and J are TRBV7-8 and TRBJ1-5; TRBD1 matches 7 bases. CDR1 SGHVS and CDR2 FQNEAQ come from the germline V gene. The CDR3 length is 14 residues. Losses at the gene ends were 5 bases for V and 7 bases for J; bases not matched to a gene: 8. CDR3 in amino acids: CASSLHRGEQPQHF. CDR3 sequence (DNA): TGTGCCAGCAGCCTCCACAGGGGCGAGCAGCCCCAGCATTTT.

The chain couples TRBV29-1 to TRBJ1-4; tentative D call: TRBD1 (5 bases). V lost 7 bases, J lost 8 bases, and 14 bases lay in between. The germline V gene encodes CDR1 SQVTM and CDR2 ANQGSEA. The CDR3 has 12 amino acids. The CDR3 spells CSARGDREKLFF. The CDR3 DNA reads as TGCAGCGCACGGGGGGATCGGGAAAAACTGTTTTTT.

V is TRBV30 and J is TRBJ1-5; TRBD1 is a possible D gene (5 bases). CDR1 is GTSNPN, CDR2 SVGIG, per germline (reference sequence). V was clipped by 3 bases and J by 0 bases, with 15 bases between them. The CDR3 is made up of 16 amino acids. The CDR3: CAWSPGGYYSNQPQHF. In DNA form, the CDR3 reads TGTGCCTGGAGCCCGGGGGGGTATTATAGCAATCAGCCCCAGCATTTT.

V usage is TRBV2 and J usage is TRBJ1-2, with 11 nucleotides matching TRBD1. Per the germline V gene, CDR1 is SNHLY and CDR2 is FYNNEI. V gave up 6 bases and J gave up 5 bases; unmatched junction bases: 5. CDR3 length: 14 residues. For the CDR3, the DNA is TGTGCCAGCAGCGGACAGGGGGCAGGGTATGGCTACACCTTC. This codes for CASSGQGAGYGYTF.

This chain uses TRBV7-9 with TRBJ2-3, with TRBD1 identical over 11 bases. The CDR3 has 16 residues. Germline V gene data show CDR1 as SEHNR and CDR2 as FQNEAQ (reference sequence). V lost 4 bases and J lost 6; bases outside the gene matches: 9. CDR3 nucleotide sequence: TGTGCCAGCAGCTGGACCCCGGACAGGGGGCCCGATACGCAGTATTTT. Protein product: CASSWTPDRGPDTQYF.

This sequence joins TRBV10-1 and TRBJ2-1; unclear D gene. Germline lookup yields CDR1 WNHNN and CDR2 SYGVQD (reference sequence). The CDR3 runs to 12 residues. V lost 4 bases and J 5 bases, leaving 6 bases between the germline ends. The CDR3 loop reads CASSVGNNEQFF. The CDR3 DNA is TGCGCCAGCAGTGTGGGGAACAATGAGCAGTTCTTC.

This chain connects TRBV28 to TRBJ2-7; 7 bases fit TRBD1. Per germline, CDR1 MDHEN and CDR2 SYDVKM. This CDR3 comprises 14 residues. Losses at the gene ends were 6 bases for V and 6 bases for J; bases not matched to a gene: 11. CDR3 sequence reads: CASSPTGRGVEQYF. CDR3 in DNA: TGTGCCAGCAGCCCGACAGGGAGAGGGGTCGAGCAGTACTTC.

This chain joins TRBV19 and TRBJ1-2; D perhaps matches TRBD1 (5 bases). Germline CDR1 LNHDA, CDR2 SQIVND (reference sequence). Trimming shortened V by 4 bases and J by 6 bases, and 12 bases separated the two germline ends. The CDR3 contains 13 residues. In DNA form, the CDR3 reads TGTGCCAGTAGTAAGAGGCTAGGGGATGGCTACACCTTC. Its translation is CASSKRLGDGYTF. Using reference TRBV19 and TRBJ1-2 for the parts outside the CDR3, the full variable domain is DGGITQSPKYLFRKEGQNVTLSCEQNLNHDAMYWYRQDPGQGLRLIYYSQIVNDFQKGDIAEGYSVSREKKESFPLTVTSAQKNPTAFYLCASSKRLGDGYTFGSGTRLTVV.

In this sample, this clone turned up a few times. The chain has TRBV7-8 and TRBJ2-3; perhaps D is TRBD1 or TRBD2 (6 bases each). V was trimmed by 1 base and J by 7 bases, leaving 18 bases between them. Looked up from germline, CDR1 is SGHVS and CDR2 is FQNEAQ. This CDR3 is 16 amino acids long. The CDR3 bases are TGTGCCAGCAGCTTAGAGGGGGGCGGATCTTCCTATACGCAGTATTTT. Protein sequence: CASSLEGGGSSYTQYF.